This T cell receptor (beta chain) originates from a study of T cells after yellow fever vaccination. A process of 5'RACE template switching, which added a universal primer site and UMIs, was used to make TCR cDNA. In TCRdb, the 5' RACE reads were re-called with MiXCR into one record per CDR3 protein. The data contain some 250,000 distinct CDR3 sequences, 3.6% of them seen just once; the ten biggest clones take up around a fifth. Many counts were recorded for this clonotype. Its antigen remains unidentified. There are 14 residues in the CDR3. CDR1 and CDR2 (germline): KGHDR, SFDVKD. Between the trimmed V and J ends, which lost 1 base and 10 bases, there was a span of 13 bases. Study-wide findings and caveats: Subsequent booster samples again held most clones from primary vaccination (approximately 95% CD4, nearly 90% CD8). A faster peak, day 5 versus 15, was reached by the weaker secondary response. Relatively few clonotypes were ones that appeared in both CD4 and CD8 compartments.

The V gene is TRBV24-1, the J gene TRBJ2-1; tentatively, D is TRBD1 (6 bases). The specimen comprised PBMCs, sampled 15 days after the yellow fever booster vaccination. The source is a young man who received the YFV17D yellow fever vaccine. CDR3 in DNA: TGTGCCACCAGTGATTTACAGGGCCACGGGGAGCAGTTCTTC. It codes for CATSDLQGHGEQFF.